The 6 T cell receptor beta chains in this list originate from one sample, sequenced in a study of blood T cell repertoires in COVID-19. Generated by immunoSEQ multiplex PCR, the TCRdb table keeps only in-frame clones and is missing some. The sample consists of 270,000 or so clones, around 90% of them appearing once. The material sequenced was peripheral blood. The receptors shown here come from a woman in her forties who had recovered from COVID-19.

V gene TRBV6-5 combines with J gene TRBJ1-2, with 11 bases identical to TRBD1. Germline CDR1 reads MNHEY; CDR2 reads SVGAGI. This CDR3 is built from 13 residues. After removal of 11 bases from V and 8 bases from J, the junction contained 10 bases not matched to a gene. Here the CDR3 reads CASTDRGLWGYTF. The CDR3 region has the DNA TGTGCCTCCACGGACAGGGGGCTGTGGGGCTACACCTTC.

This clone has just one count. The J gene is TRBJ1-2, the V gene TRBV19; 9 positions agree with TRBD1. Germline CDR1 and CDR2: LNHDA and SQIVND (reference sequence). Trimming cost V 1 base and J 8 bases; bases outside gene matches: 11. The CDR3 consists of 16 residues. The CDR3 region has the DNA TGTGCCAGTAGTATAGGGGGGACAGGGAAGGCTAGCGGCTACACCTTC. It specifies CASSIGGTGKASGYTF.

The V and J genes are TRBV3-1 (or the pseudogene TRBV3-2) and TRBJ2-3, with D possibly TRBD2 on 6 matching bases. CDR3 length equals 16 residues. V was cut by 1 base and J by 3 bases, with 14 bases left in between. CDR1 and CDR2 (germline): LGHDT, YNNKEL (reference sequence). The CDR3: CASSQAAGRGTDTQYF. The CDR3 coding sequence is TGTGCCAGCAGCCAAGCGGCGGGGCGCGGGACAGATACGCAGTATTTT.

The V gene is TRBV7-3, the J gene TRBJ2-6; D not resolved. Germline values: CDR1 SGHTA, CDR2 FQGTGA. The CDR3 is 16 residues long. The V end was cut by 3 bases, the J end by 3 bases, with 12 bases between. This CDR3 is CASSFGPTVGANVLTF. The CDR3 DNA reads TGTGCCAGCAGCTTTGGGCCCACGGTTGGGGCCAACGTCCTGACTTTC. The full variable domain, in which reference TRBV7-3 and TRBJ2-6 provide the parts outside the CDR3, is GAGVSQTPSNKVTEKGKYVELRCDPISGHTALYWYRQSLGQGPEFLIYFQGTGAADDSGLPNDRFFAVRPEGSVSTLKIQRTERGDSAVYLCASSFGPTVGANVLTFGAGSRLTVL.

This sequence joins TRBV24-1 and TRBJ2-2; 10 positions match TRBD1. Trimming cost V 3 bases and J 2 bases; bases outside gene matches: 8. CDR1 and CDR2 (germline): KGHDR, SFDVKD. This CDR3 has 18 amino acids. CDR3 nucleotides: TGTGCCACCAGTGATCCTACCGGGACAGGGGTAAACACCGGGGAGCTGTTTTTT. Its protein product is CATSDPTGTGVNTGELFF.

The chain recombines TRBV11-1 with TRBJ2-1; D is perhaps TRBD1 (6 bases). The CDR3 has 15 amino acids. CDR1 is SGHAT, CDR2 FQDESV, per germline (reference sequence). V was shortened by 6 bases and J by 6 bases, with 18 bases between the two germline ends. Written as DNA, the CDR3 is TGTGCCAGCAGTGTTCGAAGGGGGAACTTCAATGAGCAGTTCTTC. Its protein is CASSVRRGNFNEQFF.